The clone carrying this T cell receptor beta chain has just a few counts. The record originates from a study of beta chain features in type 1 diabetes. Study at large: What patients shared with healthy donors was a similar profile of age, gender and cell yields.

The authors took one heparinised blood draw, averaging approximately 120 mL, from each donor. Markers CD45RO/CCR7/CD25/CD127/CD95/CD27 served to sort CD4+ naive, central memory, regulatory and stem cell-like memory cells. As every portion of the isolated RNA was reverse transcribed, the sequencing read expressed TCRB transcripts. It was found that naive, central memory and regulatory T cell samples averaged around 3.8 million reads. Sequencing was performed with immunoSEQ multiplex PCR; in TCRdb, only in-frame clones are kept and a portion is missing. The sample shows some 410,000 clones, more than 9.5% of them seen only once. Trimming shortened V by 0 bases and J by 1 base, and 7 bases separated the two germline ends. The CDR3 is 14 residues long. The germline V gene encodes CDR1 LGHNA and CDR2 YNFKEQ.

Sequenced material: naive CD4+ T cells from blood. The chain joins TRBV4-2 to TRBJ2-7; no firm D call. The TCR comes from a woman aged 18 to 35 in good health. CDR3 amino acids: CASSQERQSYEQYF. In nucleotides, the CDR3 is TGTGCCAGCAGCCAAGAACGGCAGTCCTACGAGCAGTACTTC.